Shown below are 32 T cell receptor beta chains from a single sample sequenced in a study of blood T cell repertoires in COVID-19 (dated by TCRdb to about 2020). The library came from the immunoSEQ multiplex PCR assay. TCRdb re-hosts the immuneACCESS table, in-frame sequences only. Its copies lack some clones; in the studies checked, an unresolved V gene accounts for under half of them, and the cause for the rest is not known. Counted in this sample were around 130,000 clones; more than 75% of them appeared once. The top ten hold over 3.5% of the sample. The sequencing sample was made of peripheral blood. All receptors derive from a man aged 50-60 years with active COVID-19.

The chain couples TRBV7-9 to TRBJ1-1; D remains ambiguous. CDR3 size: 13 residues. Deletions cut 1 base from V and 4 bases from J, with 7 bases between. Germline V gene lookup returns CDR1 SEHNR and CDR2 FQNEAQ (reference sequence). The CDR3 protein is CASSLGGFTEAFF. The DNA of the CDR3 is TGTGCCAGCAGCTTAGGAGGGTTCACTGAAGCTTTCTTT.

This clone was detected only a few times. The chain is built from TRBV3-1 (or the pseudogene TRBV3-2) and TRBJ1-4, with D hard to call. Trimming took off 4 bases at V and 0 bases at J, with 9 bases between the two ends. Per germline, CDR1 LGHDT and CDR2 YNNKEL (reference sequence). This CDR3 has 15 residues. This CDR3 reads CASSPRGATNEKLFF. In DNA, the CDR3 is TGTGCCAGCAGCCCGCGAGGTGCAACTAATGAAAAACTGTTTTTT.

The V and J genes are TRBV11-3 and TRBJ2-3; 10 nucleotides agree with TRBD2. The germline CDR1 and CDR2 sequences are SGHNT and YENEEA. The CDR3 is made up of 14 amino acids. The J segment lost 1 base and the V segment lost 8 bases, leaving 3 bases of the junction unmatched. CDR3 in DNA: TGTGCCAGCGGAACTAGCGGGGGCACAGATACGCAGTATTTT. Residues: CASGTSGGTDTQYF.

J is TRBJ2-7 and V is TRBV30; TRBD2 might be the D (6 bases). CDR3 length equals 13 residues. The germline V and J ends were trimmed by 0 bases and 3 bases, with 9 bases remaining between them. Germline CDR1 is GTSNPN and CDR2 is SVGIG (reference sequence). CDR3 in amino acids: CAWSVRRGYEQYV. The CDR3 nucleotides are TGTGCCTGGAGTGTACGGAGGGGCTACGAGCAGTACGTC.

This chain joins TRBV12-3 or TRBV12-4 and TRBJ1-1, with 7 bases matching TRBD1. The CDR3 is 13 residues long. V gave up 4 bases and J gave up 4 bases; unmatched junction bases: 3. In nucleotides, the CDR3 is TGTGCCAGCAGTTACAACAGGGGCACTGAAGCTTTCTTT. Protein product: CASSYNRGTEAFF.

This chain connects TRBV5-5 to TRBJ1-5; D not resolved. Germline V gene sequence: CDR1 SGHKS, CDR2 YYEKEE (reference sequence). V was cut by 0 bases and J by 3 bases, with 4 bases left in between. The CDR3 has 13 amino acids. The CDR3 DNA sequence: TGTGCCAGCAGCTTGGACTCCAATCAGCCCCAGCATTTT. Translating gives CASSLDSNQPQHF.

The chain links TRBV12-3 or TRBV12-4 to TRBJ2-2, with unresolved D. Trimming cost V 4 bases and J 3 bases, with 6 bases left between them. This CDR3 comprises 13 residues. The chain's CDR3 is CASSSFYTGELFF. The DNA for the CDR3 is TGTGCCAGCAGTTCCTTTTACACCGGGGAGCTGTTTTTT.

The rearrangement links TRBV7-3 to TRBJ2-6; D not resolved. The length of the CDR3 is 14 residues. The V end lost 5 bases, the J end lost 3 bases, and 8 bases lay between the germline ends. CDR1 is SGHTA and CDR2 is FQGTGA in the germline V gene. This CDR3 reads CASSAQNGANVLTF. The CDR3 nucleotides read TGTGCCAGCAGCGCACAAAATGGGGCCAACGTCCTGACTTTC.

V usage is TRBV13 and J usage is TRBJ1-1; D not certain. Trimming shortened V by 0 bases and J by 4 bases, and 6 bases separated the two germline ends. The CDR3 length is 13 residues. CDR1 is PRHDT and CDR2 is FYEKMQ in the germline V gene (reference sequence). CDR3 sequence (DNA): TGTGCCAGCAGCTTAGGTACATCCACTGAAGCTTTCTTT. This translates into CASSLGTSTEAFF.

The V and J genes are TRBV6-5 and TRBJ2-7, with 8 nucleotides matching TRBD1. CDR3 length: 13 amino acids. Germline trimming cut 6 bases from V and 3 bases from J; bases unmatched to any gene: 4. The germline gives CDR1 MNHEY, CDR2 SVGAGI. In DNA, the CDR3 is TGTGCCAGCAGATCCGGGACAGGCTACGAGCAGTACTTC. Amino acids: CASRSGTGYEQYF.

The count of this clone is one. CDR3 sequence: CASSPLDINYGYTF. CDR3 in DNA: TGTGCCAGCTCACCTCTCGACATCAACTATGGCTACACCTTC. The rearrangement joins TRBV18 to TRBJ1-2; D unresolved. The V end lost 3 bases, the J end lost 2 bases, and 10 bases lay between the germline ends. The CDR3 consists of 14 residues. Germline CDR1 KGHSH, CDR2 LQKENI.

CDR3 sequence (DNA): TGTGCCAGCTCAGCCGGACATTCGAACACCGGGGAGCTGTTTTTT. Its protein is CASSAGHSNTGELFF. V is TRBV18 and J is TRBJ2-2; D possibly corresponds to TRBD1 (5 bases). Between the trimmed V and J ends, which lost 5 bases and 0 bases, there was a span of 10 bases. This CDR3 is built from 15 residues. CDR1 and CDR2 (germline): KGHSH, LQKENI.

The gene calls are TRBV19 and TRBJ1-1; perhaps TRBD1 as D (6 bases). Trimming left V 2 bases short and J 4 bases short, with 23 bases between. This CDR3 spans 18 amino acids. Germline V lookup: CDR1 LNHDA, CDR2 SQIVND (reference sequence). The CDR3 reads CASSIRRGAEIEGTEAFF. CDR3 sequence (DNA): TGTGCCAGTAGTATAAGGCGGGGGGCGGAAATCGAAGGCACTGAAGCTTTCTTT.

The chain links TRBV7-7 to TRBJ2-1; TRBD1 matches at 9 bases. Looked up from germline, CDR1 is SSHAT and CDR2 is FNYEAQ (reference sequence). The V and J ends lost 5 bases and 9 bases, in that order; junction bases with no gene match: 8. The CDR3 consists of 14 residues. The CDR3 is CASSLDRGQGEQFF. The DNA for the CDR3 is TGTGCCAGCAGCCTAGACAGGGGACAGGGTGAGCAGTTCTTC. The full variable domain, with the rest looked up from reference TRBV7-7 and TRBJ2-1, is GAGVSQSPRYKVTKRGQDVTLRCDPISSHATLYWYQQALGQGPEFLTYFNYEAQPDKSGLPSDRFSAERPEGSISTLTIQRTEQRDSAMYRCASSLDRGQGEQFFGPGTRLTVL.

This clone has a single count. This chain links TRBV19 with TRBJ1-1; D might be TRBD1 (5 bases). Trimming stripped 6 bases from V and 0 bases from J, with 17 bases between. The CDR3 spans 16 residues. CDR1 and CDR2 from the germline V gene are LNHDA and SQIVND (reference sequence). CDR3 nucleotides: TGTGCCAGTAGGGGGGGATCCGGGGCCATGAACACTGAAGCTTTCTTT. As protein: CASRGGSGAMNTEAFF.

The chain joins TRBV7-2 to TRBJ2-1; 8 positions match TRBD1. Germline V lookup: CDR1 SGHTA, CDR2 FQGNSA. With 2 bases clipped from V and 7 bases from J, the junction kept 4 bases outside the gene matches. The CDR3 runs 14 residues. DNA for the CDR3: TGTGCCAGCAGCTTAAGGAGACAGGGGAATGAGCAGTTCTTC. Protein product: CASSLRRQGNEQFF.

V usage is TRBV5-1 and J usage is TRBJ2-5, with 8 positions matching TRBD2. Germline V gene lookup returns CDR1 SGHRS and CDR2 YFSETQ. The length of the CDR3 is 14 residues. V gave up 0 bases and J gave up 5 bases; unmatched junction bases: 3. The CDR3 here is CASSLEAGDETQYF. The DNA of the CDR3 is TGCGCCAGCAGCTTGGAAGCGGGGGACGAGACCCAGTACTTC. The whole variable domain, filled in from reference TRBV5-1 and TRBJ2-5, reads KAGVTQTPRYLIKTRGQQVTLSCSPISGHRSVSWYQQTPGQGLQFLFEYFSETQRNKGNFPGRFSGRQFSNSRSEMNVSTLELGDSALYLCASSLEAGDETQYFGPGTRLLVL.

The V call is TRBV7-2, the J call TRBJ1-4; 8 positions agree with TRBD1. V dropped 4 bases and J dropped 8; count of bases not matched to a gene: 6. The CDR3 covers 14 residues. Germline values: CDR1 SGHTA, CDR2 FQGNSA. The CDR3, as DNA: TGTGCCAGCAGCTCCCAGGGGGCGGACGAAAAACTGTTTTTT. This gives the protein CASSSQGADEKLFF.

The V gene is TRBV11-2, the J gene TRBJ2-4, with D possibly being TRBD1 (5 bases). This CDR3 contains 15 residues. Per the germline V gene, CDR1 is SGHAT and CDR2 is FQNNGV. Trimming removed 2 bases at V and 3 bases at J, with 11 bases between. The CDR3 region has the DNA TGTGCCAGCAGCTTACGTGTAGGGGTCAAAAACATTCAGTACTTC. Protein: CASSLRVGVKNIQYF.

The genes are TRBV19 and TRBJ1-5; possible D gene TRBD1, 5 bases. The length of the CDR3 is 19 residues. CDR1 LNHDA and CDR2 SQIVND come from the germline V gene (reference sequence). Trimming shortened V by 7 bases and J by 2 bases, and 27 bases separated the two germline ends. The DNA for the CDR3 is TGTGCCAGTAAACGATGGGGAAGGGGCCACCGCGGTGGCAATCAGCCCCAGCATTTT. Its translation: CASKRWGRGHRGGNQPQHF.

The V and J genes are TRBV7-2 and TRBJ1-1; a weak D match, TRBD1 (5 bases). CDR3 length equals 15 residues. Germline V gene lookup returns CDR1 SGHTA and CDR2 FQGNSA. V gave up 6 bases and J gave up 7 bases, with 21 bases separating them. Here the CDR3 reads CASSLNTARGLEAFF. The DNA for the CDR3 is TGTGCCAGCAGTCTCAATACGGCGCGGGGCCTTGAAGCTTTCTTT. The full variable domain, completed using reference TRBV7-2 and TRBJ1-1, is GAGVSQSPSNKVTEKGKDVELRCDPISGHTALYWYRQSLGQGLEFLIYFQGNSAPDKSGLPSDRFSAERTGGSVSTLTIQRTQQEDSAVYLCASSLNTARGLEAFFGQGTRLTVV.

The chain uses TRBV11-2 and TRBJ2-1; TRBD2 matches 7 bases. This CDR3 has 14 amino acids. The germline V gene encodes CDR1 SGHAT and CDR2 FQNNGV. Unmatched junction bases numbered 5, after V lost 0 bases and J lost 9 bases. CDR3 DNA sequence: TGTGCCAGCAGCTTAGATCCGGGGGGAGGTGAGCAGTTCTTC. Translation gives CASSLDPGGGEQFF.

The DNA of the CDR3 is TGTGCCATCAGTGAGCAAACAGGGGCCTATGGCTACACCTTC. This encodes CAISEQTGAYGYTF. The V call is TRBV10-3, the J call TRBJ1-2; 7 nucleotides line up with TRBD1. There are 14 residues in the CDR3. After removal of 2 bases from V and 4 bases from J, the junction contained 4 bases not matched to a gene. Germline V CDR1 and CDR2: ENHRY, SYGVKD.

V usage is TRBV2 and J usage is TRBJ2-1, with 7 bases fitting TRBD2. This CDR3 spans 14 amino acids. From germline, CDR1 is SNHLY and CDR2 FYNNEI. Trimming took 5 bases from V and 8 from J; bases not matched to a gene: 9. The CDR3 is CASSYTGTTYEQFF. DNA for the CDR3: TGTGCCAGCAGTTACACCGGGACTACCTATGAGCAGTTCTTC.

This rearrangement joins TRBV23-1 to TRBJ2-7; maybe TRBD2 (6 bases). TRBV23-1 is filed as an ORF, its function uncertain. The V end lost 7 bases, the J end lost 6 bases, and 10 bases lay between the germline ends. The CDR3 length is 11 residues. CDR3 DNA: TGCGCCAGCATTGGACTACCCGAGCAGTACGTC. Translated, it gives CASIGLPEQYV.

The V call is TRBV5-1, the J call TRBJ1-3; D remains unclear. Per germline, CDR1 SGHRS and CDR2 YFSETQ. V was clipped by 1 base and J by 0 bases, with 8 bases between them. CDR3 size: 15 residues. For the CDR3, the DNA is TGCGCCAGCAGCTTGCCGGTAGACTCTGGAAACACCATATATTTT. Translation gives CASSLPVDSGNTIYF.

The CDR3 protein is CSVESGQGANVLTF. The CDR3 nucleotides read TGCAGCGTTGAAAGCGGGCAAGGGGCCAACGTCCTGACTTTC. The V call is TRBV29-1, the J call TRBJ2-6; weak D call: TRBD2 (6 bases). V lost 2 bases, J lost 4 bases, and 9 bases lay in between. The germline V gene has CDR1 SQVTM and CDR2 ANQGSEA. CDR3 size: 14 residues.

J is TRBJ1-2 and V is TRBV7-9; tentatively, D is TRBD1 (5 bases). V was pared by 5 bases and J by 0 bases, with 10 bases between. Germline CDR1 and CDR2: SEHNR and FQNEAQ (reference sequence). The CDR3 sequence is 14 residues long. The CDR3 coding sequence is TGTGCCAGCAGCCACACGGACACTAACTATGGCTACACCTTC. Amino acids: CASSHTDTNYGYTF.

The chain carries TRBV6-1 and TRBJ1-4; D unclear. The germline gives CDR1 MNHNS, CDR2 SASEGT. This CDR3 contains 15 residues. V lost 1 base to trimming and J lost 3 bases, with 9 bases between them. CDR3 in DNA: TGTGCCAGCAGTGAAGAGCGGACGGCTAATGAAAAACTGTTTTTT. Protein: CASSEERTANEKLFF.

V gene TRBV2 combines with J gene TRBJ1-3, with a weak D call TRBD1 (5 bases). The CDR3 has 13 amino acids. Germline-derived CDR1 and CDR2 are SNHLY and FYNNEI. V was trimmed by 2 bases and J by 3 bases, leaving 5 bases between them. CDR3 DNA sequence: TGTGCCAGCAGTGAAACAGGTGGAAACACCATATATTTT. As protein: CASSETGGNTIYF.

The gene calls are TRBV5-6 and TRBJ2-7, with TRBD1 as a possible D gene (6 bases). Germline V CDR1 and CDR2: SGHDT, YYEEEE. The CDR3 has 16 amino acids. Trimming pared 2 bases from V and 2 bases from J, leaving 17 bases between. Written as DNA, the CDR3 is TGTGCCAGCAGCTTTAGTTCCAGGGGATTCACCTACGAGCAGTACTTC. It yields the protein CASSFSSRGFTYEQYF.

V usage is TRBV5-1 and J usage is TRBJ2-5; D possibly corresponds to TRBD2 (6 bases). Germline V gene data show CDR1 as SGHRS and CDR2 as YFSETQ. The V gene lost 3 bases and the J gene lost 5 bases, with 17 bases spanning the gap. There are 15 residues in the CDR3. CDR3 amino acids: CASSSSSTAGETQYF. CDR3 nucleotide sequence: TGCGCCAGCAGCTCGTCGTCTACCGCGGGGGAGACCCAGTACTTC.